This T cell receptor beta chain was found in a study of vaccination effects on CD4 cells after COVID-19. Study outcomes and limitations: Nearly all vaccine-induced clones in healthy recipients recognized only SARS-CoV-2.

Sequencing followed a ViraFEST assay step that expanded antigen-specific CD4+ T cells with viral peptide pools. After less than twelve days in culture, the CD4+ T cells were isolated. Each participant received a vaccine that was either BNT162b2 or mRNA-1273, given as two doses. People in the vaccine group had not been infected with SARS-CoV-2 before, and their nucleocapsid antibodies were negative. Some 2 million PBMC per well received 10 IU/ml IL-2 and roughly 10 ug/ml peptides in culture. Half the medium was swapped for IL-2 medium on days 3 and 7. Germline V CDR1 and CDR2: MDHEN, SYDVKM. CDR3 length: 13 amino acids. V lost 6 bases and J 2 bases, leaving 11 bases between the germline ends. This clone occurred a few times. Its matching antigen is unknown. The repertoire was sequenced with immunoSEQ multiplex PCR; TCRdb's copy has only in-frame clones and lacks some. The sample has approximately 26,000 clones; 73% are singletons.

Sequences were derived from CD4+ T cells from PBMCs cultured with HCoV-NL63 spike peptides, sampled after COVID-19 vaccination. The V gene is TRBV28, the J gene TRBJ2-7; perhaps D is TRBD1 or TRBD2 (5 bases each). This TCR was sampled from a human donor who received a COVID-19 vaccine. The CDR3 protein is CASRPGTTYEQYF. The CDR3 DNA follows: TGTGCCAGCAGGCCAGGGACCACCTACGAGCAGTACTTC.